Listed below are T cell receptor beta chains from one sample, sequenced in a study of CD8 T cells in ankylosing spondylitis. TCRdb passed the 5' RACE reads through MiXCR, listing each CDR3 protein once. This table has fewer than 35,000 distinct CDR3 sequences, less than 40% appearing once. The sample consisted of synovial fluid, either unsorted or a sorted T cell fraction (not recorded which). The receptors were gathered from a male donor with ankylosing spondylitis. Both conserved end residues are part of each CDR3. The D gene is left open where the match is weak. Clone size, where shown, is once, few, many, or a class for clones that have expanded.

>few|TRBJ2-4|TRBV20-1|TRBD2
TGCAGTGCTATCGGGACTACGGACATTCAGTACTTC
CSAIGTTDIQYF
>few|TRBJ1-2|TRBV6-4|TRBD1
TGTGCCAGCAGGGGGACAGGGCATGGCTACACCTTC
CASRGTGHGYTF
>.|TRBJ2-7|TRBV30|.
TGTGCCTGGAGTGTGAAGCGGGCACACGAGCAGTACTTC
CAWSVKRAHEQYF
>.|TRBJ1-1|TRBV30|.
TGTGCCTGGTCTATCGGGGTGGGCACTGAAGCTTTCTTT
CAWSIGVGTEAFF
>many|TRBJ2-1|TRBV6-6|.
TGTGCCAGCAGTTATGGCTTTCGGTCTAGCGCCAACAATGAGCAGTTCTTC
CASSYGFRSSANNEQFF
>many|TRBJ1-1|TRBV29-1|.
TGCAGCGTTGAAAATACTGCGGACGACCTTGAAGCTTTCTTT
CSVENTADDLEAFF
>.|TRBJ2-1|TRBV25-1|.
TGTGCCAGCAGTAAACCCCCCCGGGCGGGAGAACCACCAGGGGGTGAGCAGTTCTTC
CASSKPPRAGEPPGGEQFF
>.|TRBJ2-2|TRBV12-5|.
TGTGCTAGTGGTTTGGGAACTGATAACACCGGGGAGCTGTTTTTT
CASGLGTDNTGELFF
>few|TRBJ1-2|TRBV20-1|.
TGCAGTGCTCCCGGGACCGATAACTATGGCTACACCTTC
CSAPGTDNYGYTF
>.|TRBJ1-2|TRBV27|TRBD1
TGTGCCACCCGTGGACAGGGCTCAGTTGGCTACACCTTC
CATRGQGSVGYTF
>.|TRBJ2-3|TRBV7-9|TRBD1
TGTGCCAGCAGAGGGACAGGGGTCAACACAGATACGCAGTATTTT
CASRGTGVNTDTQYF
>few|TRBJ2-2|TRBV4-2|TRBD2
TGTGCCAGCAGCCAAGGGGCTAGCGGGACTGCGAACACCGGGGAGCTGTTTTTT
CASSQGASGTANTGELFF
>few|TRBJ2-3|TRBV7-2|TRBD1
TGTGCCAGCAAACTGGGCCCGGGACAGAGTTTGGATACGCAGTATTTT
CASKLGPGQSLDTQYF
>few|TRBJ1-5|TRBV12-5|.
TGTGCTAGTGGTTTGGTAGAAGATCAGCCCCAGCATTTT
CASGLVEDQPQHF
>few|TRBJ1-4|TRBV25-1|.
TGTGCCAGCAGCTGGCGGGGAGCAACTAATGAAAAACTGTTTTTT
CASSWRGATNEKLFF
>few|TRBJ2-7|TRBV7-2|.
TGTGCCAGCAGCCCCGGGAGAGGGTACGAGCAGTACTTC
CASSPGRGYEQYF
>few|TRBJ2-7|TRBV30|.
TGTGCCTGGAGCCCCAAAAGACCCCCCTACGAGCAGTACTTC
CAWSPKRPPYEQYF
>.|TRBJ1-1|TRBV12-3/TRBV12-4|.
TGTGCCAGCAGTTTGGGGGTCTACACTGAAGCTTTCTTT
CASSLGVYTEAFF
>.|TRBJ1-1|TRBV7-8|.
TGTGCCAGCAGCACCAGCGTGAACACTGAAGCTTTCTTT
CASSTSVNTEAFF
>many|TRBJ2-3|TRBV15|.
TGTGCCACCAGCATAGACGGCACAGATACGCAGTATTTT
CATSIDGTDTQYF
>.|TRBJ1-4|TRBV5-1|TRBD1
TGCGCCAGCAGCATGACAGGGGTAGAAAAACTGTTTTTT
CASSMTGVEKLFF
>many|TRBJ2-7|TRBV29-1|.
TGCAGCGTTGAAGGAGGGGTCTCCTACGAGCAGTACTTC
CSVEGGVSYEQYF
>.|TRBJ2-3|TRBV11-2|.
TGTGCCAGCAGCTCGATAGGGGATACGCAGTATTTT
CASSSIGDTQYF
>few|TRBJ1-1|TRBV6-5|.
TGTGCCAGCAGTCTTACTCAGGAGGGAGCTGAAGCTTTCTTT
CASSLTQEGAEAFF
>few|TRBJ2-1|TRBV29-1|.
TGCAGCGTTGGAGTCCAGACCTACAATGAGCAGTTCTTC
CSVGVQTYNEQFF
>many|TRBJ1-5|TRBV6-1|.
TGTGCCAGCAGTGCCTCGTCTTCCCGGCAGCCCCAGCATTTT
CASSASSSRQPQHF
>medium-sized|TRBJ2-2|TRBV11-2|TRBD2
TGTGCCAGCAGCTTAGCCTCTTGGGAGGGCCTAGGGGAGCTGTTTTTT
CASSLASWEGLGELFF
>.|TRBJ2-1|TRBV24-1|.
TGTGCCACCAGTGATTCGAGTAGCGCTTACAATGAGCAGTTCTTC
CATSDSSSAYNEQFF
>.|TRBJ1-4|TRBV11-2|.
TGTGCCATACCTACAGGGACCGCTAATGAAAAACTGTTTTTT
CAIPTGTANEKLFF
>few|TRBJ2-7|TRBV20-1|.
TGCAGTGCTAGAGATCGGGTGGGGATACCCTACGAGCAGTACTTC
CSARDRVGIPYEQYF
>.|TRBJ1-4|TRBV20-1|.
TGCAGTGCTAGAGACCTTGCGGACCCCTTAGTAATCGGAAAACTGTTTTTT
CSARDLADPLVIGKLFF
>.|TRBJ1-1|TRBV27|TRBD1
TGTGCCAGCAGTTTGACAGGGCGAACCTCTGAAGCTTTCTTT
CASSLTGRTSEAFF
>many|TRBJ2-3|TRBV2|.
TGTGCCACCCGGGGTGCAGATACGCAGTATTTT
CATRGADTQYF
>.|TRBJ2-1|TRBV13|.
TGTGCCAGCAGCTTAGGGTGGGGCGGAAGCTCCTACAATGAGCAGTTCTTC
CASSLGWGGSSYNEQFF
>.|TRBJ2-1|TRBV12-3/TRBV12-4|.
TGTGCCAGCAGTACTAGCCCAGGCTACAATGAGCAGTTCTTC
CASSTSPGYNEQFF
>.|TRBJ1-5|TRBV6-1|.
TGTGCCAGCAGTGAAGGGGCGGACAATCAGCCCCAGCATTTT
CASSEGADNQPQHF
>few|TRBJ2-4|TRBV9|.
TGTGCCAGCAGCGTAGGGAGGGGGGTCAAAAACATTCAGTACTTC
CASSVGRGVKNIQYF
>.|TRBJ2-3|TRBV20-1|TRBD2
TGCAGTGCTAGAGCGACTAGCGGGAGGCCTATCGCTGATACGCAGTATTTT
CSARATSGRPIADTQYF
>.|TRBJ2-2|TRBV4-1|TRBD2
TGCGCCAGCAGCCCCACGGGAGGGAGAACCGGGGAGCTGTTTTTT
CASSPTGGRTGELFF
>few|TRBJ2-5|TRBV6-4|.
TGTGCCAGCAGTCCCGACAGTCAAGAGACCCAGTACTTC
CASSPDSQETQYF
>few|TRBJ2-6|TRBV2|.
TGTGCCAGCAGTGACCGGGACATAAGAGGCGTCCTGACTTTC
CASSDRDIRGVLTF
>few|TRBJ2-1|TRBV7-9|.
TGTGCCAGCAGCCCCTCAGGAATCTACAATGAGCAGTTCTTC
CASSPSGIYNEQFF